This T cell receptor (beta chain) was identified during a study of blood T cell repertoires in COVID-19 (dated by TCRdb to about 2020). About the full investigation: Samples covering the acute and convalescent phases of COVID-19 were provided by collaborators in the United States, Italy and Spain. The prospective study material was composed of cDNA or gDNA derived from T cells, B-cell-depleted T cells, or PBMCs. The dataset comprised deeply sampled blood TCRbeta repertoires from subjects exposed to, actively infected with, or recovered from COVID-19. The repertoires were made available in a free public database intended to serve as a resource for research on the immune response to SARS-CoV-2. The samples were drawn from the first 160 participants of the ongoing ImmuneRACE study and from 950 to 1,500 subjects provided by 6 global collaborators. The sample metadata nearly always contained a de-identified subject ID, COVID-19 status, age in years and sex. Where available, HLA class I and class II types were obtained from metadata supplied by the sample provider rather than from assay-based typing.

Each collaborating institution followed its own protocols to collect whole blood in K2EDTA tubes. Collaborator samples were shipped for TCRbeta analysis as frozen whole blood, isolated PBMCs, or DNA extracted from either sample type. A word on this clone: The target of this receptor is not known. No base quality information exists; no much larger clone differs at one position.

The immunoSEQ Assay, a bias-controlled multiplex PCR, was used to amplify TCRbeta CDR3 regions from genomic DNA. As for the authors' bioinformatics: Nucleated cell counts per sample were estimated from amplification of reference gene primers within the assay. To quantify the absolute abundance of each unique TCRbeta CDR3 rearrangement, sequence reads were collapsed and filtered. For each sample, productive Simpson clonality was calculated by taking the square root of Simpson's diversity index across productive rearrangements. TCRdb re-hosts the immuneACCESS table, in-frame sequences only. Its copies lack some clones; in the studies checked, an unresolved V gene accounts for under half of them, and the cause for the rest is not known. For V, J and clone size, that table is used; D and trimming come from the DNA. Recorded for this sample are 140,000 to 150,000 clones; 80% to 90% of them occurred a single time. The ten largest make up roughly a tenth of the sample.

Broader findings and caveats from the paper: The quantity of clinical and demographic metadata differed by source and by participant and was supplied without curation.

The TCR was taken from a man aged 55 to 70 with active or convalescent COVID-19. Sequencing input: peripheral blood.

The CDR3 protein is CASSIPGGELFF. In nucleotides, the sequence is TGTGCCAGCAGTATCCCAGGCGGGGAGCTGTTTTTT. Recombination connected TRBV6-2 or TRBV6-3 to TRBJ2-2; the D gene is unclear. Reading from cysteine to phenylalanine, the CDR3 counts 12 amino acids. Kept here is only the CDR3 DNA, which spans 36 bases and is read in frame from base 1. Between the V and J ends, shortened by 5 bases and 7 bases respectively, the junction contains 8 bases. Based on the germline V gene, the CDR1 and CDR2 sequences are MNHEY and SVGEGT.